This T cell receptor beta chain was sequenced during a study of blood T cells in healthy people across ages (dated by TCRdb to 2013 to 2016). About the full investigation: In model experiments, roughly one uniquely barcoded TCR beta cDNA molecule per two T cells was captured by template switching. The study measured age-related changes in TCR beta repertoire diversity using deep sequencing normalized with unique cDNA molecular identifiers. Donors were grouped into four age groups: young (average about 15 years), middle-aged (39), aged (around 56) and long-lived (around 80). Two additional independent replicas of 1 million unique cDNA reads from the same blood draw were analyzed for two donors (one aged 18 to 29 and one aged 80 or older). Points the paper makes about the study in general: Compared with the aged group, the long-lived group had more naive CD4+ T cells, fewer expanded clones and increased TCR diversity, suggesting age selection. There was a strong correlation between observed TCR beta diversity and the percentage of naive T cells measured by flow cytometry. Observed TCR beta diversity per million T cells fell roughly linearly with age, and a significant reduction was already apparent by age roughly 40. Estimates of total diversity based on one million sequenced T cells were considered lower bounds and underestimates. Donor CMV infection status was unknown, potentially confounding age-related changes in expanded clonotypes. Conclusive comparison of naive and antigen-experienced compartments was prevented by the profiling of bulk unsorted PBMCs.

This clonotype was seen more than once but under ten times. The antigen this receptor binds is unknown. Per-base qualities were not stored, and no clone one base away is much larger. Receptors were amplified or captured by 5' RACE. Instrument on record: Illumina HiSeq 2500. A second PCR of roughly 7 to 11 cycles was run with a J-beta primer mix and a sample-barcoded 5' primer. A unique molecular identifier was introduced onto each TCR beta cDNA molecule by a template-switch 5' adaptor carrying 12 random nucleotides. Each sample yielded at least 2.5 million CDR3-containing paired-end reads. First-strand cDNA synthesis was performed from all RNA using the Mint cDNA synthesis kit, with priming by a TRBC-specific oligonucleotide. All cDNA was treated with uracil-DNA glycosylase and then went through a first 18-cycle PCR with the universal primers M1SS and BC2_uni_R. As for the authors' bioinformatics: For normalization, 1 million high-quality reads were randomly selected from each sample, with every read carrying a distinct molecular identifier. Instead of being binned into consensus sequences, reads that shared molecular identifiers were thrown out. MiTCR, run with a Q25 quality threshold and the strictest error-elimination algorithm, handled CDR3 identification, clonotype clustering and error correction. Lower-bound total TCR beta diversity was estimated with a nonparametric unseen species model using Euler transformation. TCRdb reran the public reads through fastp at Q25 and MiXCR, keeping productive beta chains. When rows share a CDR3 protein, they turn into one entry using the most common DNA and genes. The V and J calls were not made by the authors but by TCRdb's processing. The sample table records over 700,000 distinct CDR3 sequences; roughly 25% of these occur just once. The ten largest clones represent under 10% of the sample.

Germline trimming amounts to 4 bases on V and 6 bases on J, with 2 as the count of junction bases outside the gene matches. The CDR3 measures 14 amino acids from cysteine to phenylalanine. Only the CDR3 DNA is retained, 42 bases long and in frame from the first base. Donors were 39 systemically healthy Caucasian individuals from Russia aged roughly 6 to 90 years. Each donor gave ten milliliters of peripheral blood, drawn into EDTA-treated Vacutainer tubes. Ficoll-Paque density-gradient centrifugation was used to isolate PBMCs, with at least 7 million per sample. Trizol reagent was used to extract total RNA from the PBMCs, yielding at least 5 micrograms per sample. Naive CD45RAhigh/CD27high T cell percentages were measured by flow cytometry on a PBMC aliquot from every donor. This sample was also put to use in a study of T cells of mothers and their children. Per the second study: Nine systemically healthy Caucasian individuals served as donors, namely three mothers together with their six children. cDNA synthesis used all of the extracted RNA, with approximately 1.6 ug of RNA in each 15 ul reaction. Sample barcodes and 2-4 random nucleotides were added via the M1S primer in the second PCR. Each mother yielded over 8.5 million TCR beta CDR3 reads and each child some 3 million reads. In both related and unrelated pairs, thymic selection shapes the output of TCR recombination in a similar way, with inherited differences having only a minor effect. Normalized repertoire overlap was always slightly but never significantly higher in related than unrelated mother-child pairs. No persistent microchimeric T cell clones were detected, at a sensitivity of around 97 clones per million clonotypes. Deep NGS was used in the study to compare the TCR beta repertoires of mothers and children and to look for features that separate related mother-child pairs from unrelated individuals. Mothers averaged roughly 36 +/- 4 years of age and children averaged about 10 +/- 4 years. After adapter ligation was performed with NEBNext reagents, the libraries were sequenced on an Illumina HiSeq 2000 with 100+100 nt paired-end reads. To prevent cross-contamination, the mother and child libraries were prepared one month apart and sequenced in separate runs. Each donor had between about 450,000 and 2,100,000 distinct TCR beta clonotypes identified. Naive TCR beta clonotypes were estimated from low-frequency clonotypes matched to each donor's FACS-determined naive share, without sorting.

Input material: blood. The receptor chain draws on TRBV12-3 or TRBV12-4 and TRBJ2-2; TRBD2 fits 10 bases in the junction. The receptor was derived from a boy aged 10-17 years in good health. CDR3 reads: CASSWLAGAGELFF. The DNA sequence reads TGTGCCAGCAGTTGGCTAGCGGGGGCCGGGGAGCTGTTTTTT.